This T cell receptor (beta chain) is drawn from a study of blood T cell repertoires in COVID-19. Study at large: Both acute and convalescent COVID-19 samples were obtained from the United States, Italy and Spain. PBMCs, B-cell-depleted T cells, or T cells provided the cDNA or gDNA that made up the material.

This clone was detected once. Allocation to cohorts depended on clinical history reported by the participants. Up to 2 weeks before entering the study, exposed participants had met a COVID-19 case. Data came from immunoSEQ multiplex PCR; TCRdb stores just in-frame clones and leaves some out. The data hold some 270,000 clones, with less than 95% observed a single time. The clonotype comes from a man aged 40-49 years who had been exposed to COVID-19. The sequenced sample consisted of PBMCs or T cells enriched from blood (not recorded which).

The CDR3, as DNA: TGTGCCAGCAGTCCAAATACTAGTAGCTACGAGCAGTACTTC. Translated: CASSPNTSSYEQYF. The chain uses TRBV2 and TRBJ2-7; possibly TRBD2 for D (5 bases). CDR1 SNHLY and CDR2 FYNNEI come from the germline V gene. This CDR3 spans 14 amino acids. Trimming shortened V by 5 bases and J by 3 bases, and 14 bases separated the two germline ends.